This TCR beta chain comes out of a study of T cells after yellow fever vaccination. Study as a whole: Some fractions had low cell numbers, and these were prepared with SMART-Seq v4 Ultra Low Input. Study-wide results and limits: Sorted repertoires could include abundant contaminating clonotypes from bulk cells. The CD4 compartment and the CD8 compartment contained a small share of clonotypes in common. Detected again after the booster were most primary-vaccination clones, at nearly 97% CD4 and roughly 88% CD8.

TCRdb ran MiXCR on the 5' RACE reads and lists one entry per CDR3 protein. The sample includes around 350,000 distinct CDR3 sequences, about 6.2% of them seen just once. This CDR3 spans 14 amino acids. Trimming took 4 bases from V and 4 from J; bases not matched to a gene: 6. Remarks on this clonotype: Its antigen remains unknown.

The specimen was PBMCs, collected 5 days after the yellow fever booster vaccination. The rearrangement uses TRBV12-3 or TRBV12-4 and TRBJ2-5; 7 nucleotides match TRBD2. The source of this sequence is a man in his thirties or forties who received the YFV17D yellow fever vaccine. The CDR3 sequence is CASSSREVRETQYF. In DNA form, the CDR3 reads TGTGCCAGCAGTTCCCGGGAGGTCCGAGAGACCCAGTACTTC.